This T cell receptor (beta chain) stems from a study of molecular identifiers for immune sequencing clone quantification. Researchers sorted naive CD8 T cells as cells that were CD8+CD4-CCR7+CD45RA+. Looked up from germline, CDR1 is SGHAT and CDR2 is FQNNGV. Trimming at V came to 8 bases and at J to 2 bases, leaving 6 bases not matched to a gene. The CDR3 is 16 amino acids. Findings and limits, study-wide: Clones that exceeded 20 RNA copies held over 98% of effector molecules, yet under 1% in naive cells. Spiked Jurkat TCR RNA from one cell was reportedly detectable among over 800,000 naive cells.

TCRdb re-called the PCR reads through MiXCR, storing one row per CDR3 protein. The sample has 400,000 to 600,000 distinct CDR3 sequences, about 25% seen once; the top ten hold around 0.79%. This clonotype came up a few times. Its target is unknown. This rearrangement joins TRBV11-2 to TRBJ2-3, with 14 bases aligning to TRBD2. Sample: naive CD8+ T cells from blood, with Jurkat cell RNA spiked in. Subset denoted: FACS-sorted CD8+CD4-CCR7+CD45RA+ naive T cells. The origin of this receptor is a human donor in good health. Some libraries in this study had Jurkat cell RNA spiked in. The CDR3 spells CASFGTSGRTTDTQYF. The CDR3 DNA reads as TGTGCCAGCTTCGGGACTAGCGGGAGAACCACAGATACGCAGTATTTT.